This is a list of T cell receptor beta chains from one sample in a study of early T cells in non-severe SARS-CoV-2 infection. TCRdb processed the 5' RACE reads anew with MiXCR; each CDR3 protein has one entry. The sample shows over 50,000 distinct CDR3 sequences, 7% to 9% of them seen only once. The sequenced sample consisted of whole blood. The receptors were sampled from an adult who was a healthcare worker with PCR-confirmed SARS-CoV-2 infection or an uninfected control (not recorded which). Each CDR3 is given with its conserved first and last residue. Fields, in order: J gene, D gene, V gene, clone size, CDR3 protein, CDR3 DNA. The D gene is left open where the match is weak. Only some rows state a clone size, as once, few, many or a class for expanded clones.

TRBJ2-1	TRBD2	TRBV11-2	few	CASSPRLAGGHYNEQFF	TGTGCCAGCAGCCCCCGTCTAGCGGGGGGGCACTACAATGAGCAGTTCTTC
TRBJ2-1	TRBD1	TRBV28	few	CASSTPPGQGANNEQFF	TGTGCCAGCAGCACTCCACCGGGACAGGGGGCCAACAATGAGCAGTTCTTC
TRBJ1-5	TRBD1	TRBV12-3/TRBV12-4	few	CASSTGGFQPQHF	TGTGCCAGCAGTACAGGGGGCTTTCAGCCCCAGCATTTT
TRBJ2-1	-	TRBV28	-	CASRRTDSYNEQFF	TGTGCCAGCAGGCGGACAGACTCCTACAATGAGCAGTTCTTC
TRBJ1-2	TRBD1	TRBV20-1	few	CSARDRTGDGYTF	TGCAGTGCTAGAGATCGAACAGGGGATGGCTACACCTTC
TRBJ2-7	-	TRBV21-1	few	CASSLDGREQYF	TGTGCCAGCAGCTTGGACGGGCGGGAGCAGTACTTC
TRBJ2-1	-	TRBV3-1	few	CASSQGGFEQFF	TGTGCCAGCAGCCAAGGCGGCTTTGAGCAGTTCTTC
TRBJ1-6	TRBD1	TRBV6-2/TRBV6-3	-	CASSGQQGRNSPLHF	TGTGCCAGCAGTGGACAACAGGGGCGGAATTCACCCCTCCACTTT
TRBJ1-2	-	TRBV5-5	once	CASRAPGYNDFNYGYTF	TGTGCCAGCAGGGCGCCCGGCTACAACGACTTCAACTATGGCTACACCTTC
TRBJ2-3	TRBD1	TRBV12-5	many	CASGLTPSGTGRTDTQYF	TGTGCTAGTGGTTTGACCCCGAGCGGGACAGGGCGCACAGATACGCAGTATTTT
TRBJ2-3	-	TRBV28	few	CASSLAWEATDTQYF	TGTGCCAGCAGTTTAGCTTGGGAGGCCACAGATACGCAGTATTTT
TRBJ1-1	TRBD1	TRBV20-1	few	CSARSGQGPTEAFF	TGCAGTGCTAGATCAGGACAGGGGCCCACTGAAGCTTTCTTT
TRBJ1-2	-	TRBV6-2/TRBV6-3	few	CASSYHERQVDYGYTF	TGTGCCAGCAGTTACCACGAGCGGCAGGTCGACTATGGCTACACCTTC
TRBJ2-5	-	TRBV29-1	few	CSVEGVVQETQYF	TGCAGCGTTGAAGGTGTCGTGCAAGAGACCCAGTACTTC
TRBJ1-4	TRBD1	TRBV9	many	CASAPPGTDEKLFF	TGTGCCAGCGCCCCTCCCGGGACAGATGAAAAACTGTTTTTT
TRBJ1-1	TRBD1	TRBV7-8	many	CASSSTGGNEAFF	TGTGCCAGCAGCTCGACAGGGGGCAATGAAGCTTTCTTT
TRBJ2-3	-	TRBV7-9	-	CASRSRTDTQYF	TGTGCCAGCAGATCCCGCACAGATACGCAGTATTTT
TRBJ2-1	TRBD2	TRBV18	-	CASSPRTSSYNEQFF	TGTGCCAGCTCACCCAGGACTAGCTCCTACAATGAGCAGTTCTTC
TRBJ2-7	TRBD1	TRBV2	many	CASSNPDRGAPYEQYF	TGTGCCAGCAGTAACCCAGACAGGGGTGCTCCCTACGAGCAGTACTTC
TRBJ2-5	-	TRBV9	few	CASSVGGVQETQYF	TGTGCCAGCAGCGTAGGAGGGGTACAAGAGACCCAGTACTTC
TRBJ1-1	TRBD1	TRBV20-1	many	CSVPGGGGTEAFF	TGCAGTGTTCCAGGGGGTGGGGGAACTGAAGCTTTCTTT
TRBJ1-3	TRBD1	TRBV15	few	CATSRDIMGQGTGNTIYF	TGTGCCACCAGCAGAGATATCATGGGACAGGGAACTGGAAACACCATATATTTT
TRBJ1-5	-	TRBV7-6	many	CASSLAGRHHQPQHF	TGTGCCAGCAGCTTAGCGGGGAGGCATCATCAGCCCCAGCATTTT
TRBJ1-5	-	TRBV27	many	CASRTGGNQPQHF	TGTGCCAGCAGAACAGGCGGCAATCAGCCCCAGCATTTT
TRBJ2-3	TRBD2	TRBV29-1	many	CSGGGTDTQYF	TGCAGCGGGGGGGGAACAGATACGCAGTATTTT
TRBJ1-1	-	TRBV3-1	-	CASTNYGDPNTEAFF	TGTGCCAGCACCAATTATGGGGACCCGAACACTGAAGCTTTCTTT
TRBJ1-2	TRBD1	TRBV10-3	few	CAIRGQGAYGYTF	TGTGCCATTAGAGGACAGGGGGCCTATGGCTACACCTTC
TRBJ2-3	-	TRBV28	many	CASSPDSTDTQYF	TGTGCCAGCAGTCCGGACAGCACAGATACGCAGTATTTT
TRBJ2-3	TRBD2	TRBV5-6	-	CASSLALAGVTDTQYF	TGTGCCAGCAGCTTGGCCTTAGCGGGGGTCACAGATACGCAGTATTTT
TRBJ2-5	TRBD2	TRBV4-2	-	CASSGVGLADQETQYF	TGTGCCAGCAGCGGGGTGGGACTAGCGGACCAAGAGACCCAGTACTTC
TRBJ1-2	-	TRBV27	few	CASSQGQIYGYTF	TGTGCCAGCAGTCAAGGACAGATCTATGGCTACACCTTC
TRBJ2-7	TRBD1	TRBV7-6	once	CASSFSPDRESHEQYF	TGTGCCAGCAGCTTCTCCCCGGACAGGGAGAGCCACGAGCAGTACTTC
TRBJ2-5	-	TRBV21-1	many	CASSPRTGENAETQYF	TGTGCCAGCAGCCCGAGGACAGGGGAGAACGCGGAGACCCAGTACTTC
TRBJ2-1	TRBD1	TRBV12-3/TRBV12-4	-	CASSLTGRNNEQFF	TGTGCCAGCAGCCTGACAGGGCGAAACAATGAGCAGTTCTTC
TRBJ2-7	-	TRBV20-1	many	CSAIFPGRYEQYF	TGCAGTGCTATATTCCCTGGGCGTTACGAGCAGTACTTC
TRBJ1-1	-	TRBV7-9	many	CASSSPGPKAFF	TGTGCCAGCAGCTCCCCGGGGCCCAAAGCTTTCTTT
TRBJ1-1	TRBD1	TRBV29-1	few	CSVVSLGDREAFF	TGCAGCGTTGTTTCATTGGGGGACAGGGAAGCTTTCTTT
TRBJ1-4	-	TRBV7-8	few	CASSLGAAPGFRLFF	TGTGCCAGCAGCTTAGGGGCAGCCCCGGGTTTTCGACTGTTTTTT
TRBJ2-7	TRBD2	TRBV12-3/TRBV12-4	-	CASSSGTSGSRSYEQYF	TGTGCCAGCAGTTCAGGGACTAGCGGGAGCCGGTCCTACGAGCAGTACTTC
TRBJ2-7	-	TRBV5-5	-	CASSLLGFEYF	TGTGCCAGCAGCTTACTAGGGTTTGAGTACTTC
TRBJ1-1	-	TRBV3-1	many	CASSLGRGRTEAFF	TGTGCCAGCAGCCTAGGGAGGGGGAGAACTGAAGCTTTCTTT
TRBJ1-1	-	TRBV28	many	CASSVGRMNTEAFF	TGTGCCAGCAGTGTGGGACGGATGAACACTGAAGCTTTCTTT
TRBJ1-2	TRBD1	TRBV6-6	-	CASSYATDRGYGYTF	TGTGCCAGCAGTTACGCGACGGACAGGGGTTATGGCTACACCTTC